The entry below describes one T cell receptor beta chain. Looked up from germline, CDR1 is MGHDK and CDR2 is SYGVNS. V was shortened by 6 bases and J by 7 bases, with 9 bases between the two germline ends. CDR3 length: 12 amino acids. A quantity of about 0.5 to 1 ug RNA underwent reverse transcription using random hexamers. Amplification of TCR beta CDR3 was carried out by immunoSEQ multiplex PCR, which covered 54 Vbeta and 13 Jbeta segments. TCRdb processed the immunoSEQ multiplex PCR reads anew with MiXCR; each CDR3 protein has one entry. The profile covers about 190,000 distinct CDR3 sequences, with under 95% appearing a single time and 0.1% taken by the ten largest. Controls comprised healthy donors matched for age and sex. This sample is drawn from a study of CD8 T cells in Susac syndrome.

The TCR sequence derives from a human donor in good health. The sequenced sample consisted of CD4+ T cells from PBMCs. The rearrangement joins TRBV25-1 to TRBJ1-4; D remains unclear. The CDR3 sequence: CASRPPGEKLFF. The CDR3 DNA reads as TGTGCCAGCAGGCCTCCAGGTGAAAAACTGTTTTTT.